The 28 T cell receptor beta chains given below trace back to one sample, sequenced in a study of blood T cell repertoires in COVID-19. The assay was immunoSEQ multiplex PCR, and TCRdb's table has in-frame clones only and misses some. In the table there are about 440,000 clones, more than 85% of which are singletons. Sequenced: peripheral blood. All receptors come from a young woman with acute or convalescent COVID-19.

This chain uses TRBV2 with TRBJ1-5; TRBD1 matches 9 bases. V shed 4 bases and J 6 bases; nucleotides not matched to a gene: 4. Germline V lookup: CDR1 SNHLY, CDR2 FYNNEI. CDR3 length equals 14 residues. DNA of the CDR3: TGTGCCAGCAGTGGTGGACAGGGGATTCAGCCCCAGCATTTT. Its protein is CASSGGQGIQPQHF.

This clone was seen once. The rearrangement joins TRBV28 to TRBJ2-7; TRBD1 might be the D (5 bases). This CDR3 has 15 amino acids. The V and J ends lost 10 bases and 2 bases respectively, with 21 bases between them. From germline, CDR1 is MDHEN and CDR2 SYDVKM. CDR3 sequence: CAISRRQGITYEQYF. The CDR3 DNA reads as TGTGCCATCTCCCGGCGGCAGGGAATTACCTACGAGCAGTACTTC.

The chain combines TRBV5-1 with TRBJ2-2; 9 bases line up with TRBD1. CDR1 and CDR2 (germline): SGHRS, YFSETQ. The CDR3 totals 15 residues. V was pared by 3 bases and J by 5 bases, with 5 bases of the junction left unmatched. The CDR3 DNA reads TGCGCCAGCAGCTACGGGACAGGGTCAACCGGGGAGCTGTTTTTT. Encoded protein: CASSYGTGSTGELFF.

The V call is TRBV5-8, the J call TRBJ1-2; D remains ambiguous. V lost 4 bases, J lost 8 bases, and 6 bases lay in between. The CDR3 runs to 10 residues. Germline CDR1 is SGHTS and CDR2 is YDEGEE. The CDR3 sequence: CASSAEGYTF. Written as DNA, the CDR3 is TGTGCCAGCAGCGCCGAGGGCTACACCTTC.

V usage is TRBV2 and J usage is TRBJ1-3; TRBD1 aligns across 7 bases. Trimming took 7 bases from V and 2 from J; bases not matched to a gene: 8. The CDR3 is 15 amino acids. In germline, CDR1 is SNHLY, CDR2 FYNNEI. The CDR3 DNA reads TGTGCCAGCAAGGTGGGCAGGGGGACTGGAAACACCATATATTTT. Encoded protein: CASKVGRGTGNTIYF.

This rearrangement joins TRBV12-3 or TRBV12-4 to TRBJ2-1; D remains unclear. Trimming took off 2 bases at V and 5 bases at J, with 7 bases between the two ends. The CDR3 is 13 residues long. CDR3 in DNA: TGTGCCAGCAGTTTACTAGAAGACAATGAGCAGTTCTTC. Translated, it gives CASSLLEDNEQFF.

This chain links TRBV30 with TRBJ2-2; D is possibly TRBD1 (6 bases). V was clipped by 2 bases and J by 0 bases, with 16 bases between them. Per germline, CDR1 GTSNPN and CDR2 SVGIG (reference sequence). The CDR3 contains 17 residues. CDR3: CAWSLLGASPNTGELFF. The CDR3 DNA is TGTGCCTGGAGTTTATTGGGGGCATCGCCGAACACCGGGGAGCTGTTTTTT.

The genes are TRBV30 and TRBJ2-2; D remains unclear. The CDR3 loop spans 11 amino acids. Trimming left V 2 bases short and J 8 bases short, with 6 bases between. Germline V gene lookup returns CDR1 GTSNPN and CDR2 SVGIG (reference sequence). CDR3 loop: CAWSRTGELFF. The CDR3 nucleotides are TGTGCCTGGAGTCGAACTGGGGAGCTGTTTTTT. The full variable domain, its missing parts supplied by reference TRBV30 and TRBJ2-2, is SQTIHQWPATLVQPVGSPLSLECTVEGTSNPNLYWYRQAAGRGLQLLFYSVGIGQISSEVPQNLSASRPQDRQFILSSKKLLLSDSGFYLCAWSRTGELFFGEGSRLTVL.

The chain links TRBV2 to TRBJ1-2; D is unresolved. Germline CDR1 reads SNHLY; CDR2 reads FYNNEI. Trimming shortened V by 6 bases and J by 4 bases, and 6 bases separated the two germline ends. The CDR3 covers 11 residues. In DNA, the CDR3 is TGTGCCAGCAGGGCTTTCTATGGCTACACCTTC. Residues: CASRAFYGYTF.

The chain uses TRBV15 and TRBJ2-7; TRBD1 aligns across 8 bases. The CDR3 length is 15 residues. J lost 5 bases, V lost 1 base, and 7 bases had no gene match. CDR1 is LNHNV, CDR2 YYDKDF, per germline (reference sequence). CDR3 region: CATSRGSGGGDEQYF. The CDR3 DNA follows: TGTGCCACCAGCAGAGGATCAGGGGGCGGGGACGAGCAGTACTTC.

The genes are TRBV9 and TRBJ1-6; weak D call: TRBD1 (5 bases). Germline-derived CDR1 and CDR2 are SGDLS and YYNGEE. This CDR3 is built from 14 residues. V was trimmed by 1 base and J by 8 bases, leaving 10 bases between them. The CDR3 coding sequence is TGTGCCAGCAGCGTACAGGGTAGGGATTCACCCCTCCACTTT. As protein: CASSVQGRDSPLHF.

This chain joins TRBV24-1 and TRBJ2-3, with D possibly TRBD2 on 7 matching bases. Germline V gene data show CDR1 as KGHDR and CDR2 as SFDVKD. CDR3 length equals 18 residues. V lost 2 bases and J lost 4, with 21 bases in between. CDR3 bases: TGTGCCACCAGTGATTCCGGAGCGTTAGGGGGGGCCCCAGATACGCAGTATTTT. Translation gives CATSDSGALGGAPDTQYF.

This clone has just one count. This sequence joins TRBV5-4 and TRBJ2-2; a weak D match, TRBD1 (6 bases). Germline V CDR1 and CDR2: SGHNT, YYREEE (reference sequence). With 4 bases removed from V and 0 bases from J, the gap between germline ends came to 10 bases. The CDR3 spans 15 residues. The CDR3 sequence is CASSPGTPNTGELFF. The CDR3 bases are TGTGCCAGCAGCCCCGGGACACCGAACACCGGGGAGCTGTTTTTT.

This clone was recorded only once. The V call is TRBV19, the J call TRBJ2-2; 8 nucleotides agree with TRBD1. There are 17 residues in the CDR3. Trimming removed 4 bases from V and 7 bases from J; junction bases left unmatched: 14. Germline assignment: CDR1 LNHDA and CDR2 SQIVND (reference sequence). CDR3 in DNA: TGTGCCAGTAGTACTTCCCTCCAGACAGGGGTAATCGGGGAGCTGTTTTTT. This gives the protein CASSTSLQTGVIGELFF.

The V call is TRBV9, the J call TRBJ1-1, with 10 positions matching TRBD1. V shed 4 bases and J 0 bases; nucleotides not matched to a gene: 6. Germline loops: CDR1 SGDLS, CDR2 YYNGEE. The CDR3 sequence is 16 residues long. DNA for the CDR3: TGTGCCAGCAGCTTCGGGACAGGGGCCCTGAACACTGAAGCTTTCTTT. It specifies CASSFGTGALNTEAFF.

The chain couples TRBV4-2 to TRBJ2-7, with TRBD2 matching over 9 bases. This CDR3 has 15 amino acids. Trimming removed 1 base from V and 3 bases from J; junction bases left unmatched: 4. CDR1 is LGHNA and CDR2 is YNFKEQ in the germline V gene. In nucleotides, the CDR3 is TGTGCCAGCAGCCAAGTGTCTAGCGGGGACTACGAGCAGTACTTC. This gives the protein CASSQVSSGDYEQYF.

The V gene is TRBV28, the J gene TRBJ2-5, with TRBD1 as a possible D gene (5 bases). The CDR3 is 14 residues long. The germline CDR1 and CDR2 sequences are MDHEN and SYDVKM. V lost 6 bases to trimming and J lost 1 base, with 12 bases between them. CDR3 sequence: CASSQPGSQETQYF. In DNA form, the CDR3 reads TGTGCCAGCAGCCAGCCAGGGTCCCAAGAGACCCAGTACTTC.

The chain carries TRBV4-1 and TRBJ2-1, with 8 bases matching TRBD1. CDR3 length: 13 amino acids. V was pared by 3 bases and J by 9 bases, with 4 bases of the junction left unmatched. Germline-derived CDR1 and CDR2 are MGHRA and YSYEKL. The CDR3 nucleotides read TGCGCCAGCAGCCAGGGACAGGAAGGTGAGCAGTTCTTC. Translated, it gives CASSQGQEGEQFF.

The table lists this clone with many counts. V is TRBV7-6 and J is TRBJ1-1, with 9 bases fitting TRBD1. The J segment lost 1 base and the V segment lost 5 bases, leaving 5 bases of the junction unmatched. Germline CDR1 reads SGHVS; CDR2 reads FNYEAQ. The CDR3 is 15 residues long. CDR3 loop: CASSERTGANTEAFF. CDR3 coding DNA: TGTGCCAGCAGCGAACGGACAGGGGCGAACACTGAAGCTTTCTTT.

The V call is TRBV6-5, the J call TRBJ1-1; D remains ambiguous. V lost 2 bases and J 0 bases, leaving 10 bases between the germline ends. CDR1 is MNHEY and CDR2 is SVGAGI in the germline V gene. There are 15 residues in the CDR3. CDR3 nucleotide sequence: TGTGCCAGCAGTTACCGTCGGGTGCTGAACACTGAAGCTTTCTTT. It specifies CASSYRRVLNTEAFF.

This clone was seen a single time. The chain has TRBV6-5 and TRBJ1-2, with D uncertain. The V end lost 8 bases, the J end lost 8 bases, and 18 bases lay between the germline ends. This CDR3 contains 13 residues. Germline CDR1 is MNHEY and CDR2 is SVGAGI. The CDR3: CASGVTGTGGYTF. In nucleotides, the CDR3 is TGTGCCAGCGGGGTGACTGGTACGGGGGGCTACACCTTC.

The rearrangement links TRBV12-3 or TRBV12-4 to TRBJ1-2; no firm D call. CDR3 length: 13 residues. The V and J ends lost 3 bases and 1 base respectively, with 6 bases between them. The CDR3 reads CASSFEVNYGYTF. The DNA of the CDR3 is TGTGCCAGCAGTTTTGAGGTTAACTATGGCTACACCTTC.

V usage is TRBV2 and J usage is TRBJ2-4, with D perhaps matching TRBD1 (6 bases). Germline CDR1 and CDR2: SNHLY and FYNNEI. The CDR3 is made up of 12 amino acids. V dropped 6 bases and J dropped 4 bases, with 7 bases sitting between them. In DNA form, the CDR3 reads TGTGCCAGCAGAGGACAGAAAAACATTCAGTACTTC. It codes for CASRGQKNIQYF.

The V and J genes are TRBV6-5 and TRBJ2-3; weak D call: TRBD2 (7 bases). Germline CDR1 is MNHEY and CDR2 is SVGAGI. The V end was cut by 8 bases, the J end by 2 bases, with 14 bases between. The CDR3 has 14 residues. The CDR3 DNA reads TGTGCCAGCCGGTGGGGGGGGCCCACAGATACGCAGTATTTT. Protein product: CASRWGGPTDTQYF.

The chain uses TRBV28 and TRBJ2-3; 13 bases line up with TRBD2. This CDR3 is built from 18 residues. Germline assignment: CDR1 MDHEN and CDR2 SYDVKM. Losses at the gene ends were 6 bases for V and 0 bases for J; bases not matched to a gene: 9. The DNA of the CDR3 is TGTGCCAGCAGGAGTACTAGCGGGGGGGCAGAAAGCACAGATACGCAGTATTTT. Protein product: CASRSTSGGAESTDTQYF.

V usage is TRBV6-4 and J usage is TRBJ1-2; TRBD1 aligns across 11 bases. CDR1 and CDR2 from the germline V gene are MRHNA and SNTAGT. This CDR3 has 15 amino acids. V was clipped by 0 bases and J by 5 bases; unmatched bases: 2. The CDR3: CASSDSRDRGYGYTF. Here the CDR3 DNA reads TGTGCCAGCAGTGACTCTAGGGACAGGGGGTATGGCTACACCTTC.

The J gene is TRBJ2-7, the V gene TRBV5-4; perhaps TRBD2 as D (7 bases). The V and J ends lost 4 bases and 3 bases respectively, with 23 bases between them. CDR3 length equals 17 residues. The germline V gene encodes CDR1 SGHNT and CDR2 YYREEE (reference sequence). For the CDR3, the DNA is TGTGCCAGCAGCCAAAGAGGAAACAGGGAGGGGATCTACGAGCAGTACTTC. Residues: CASSQRGNREGIYEQYF.

The V gene is TRBV2, the J gene TRBJ1-1; unclear D gene. Between the trimmed V and J ends, which lost 6 bases and 6 bases, there was a span of 17 bases. The CDR3 extends over 14 amino acids. From germline, CDR1 is SNHLY and CDR2 FYNNEI. In DNA form, the CDR3 reads TGTGCCAGCAGGATTAGGAGTTTCGCCGCTGAAGCTTTCTTT. It codes for CASRIRSFAAEAFF.